The 6 T cell receptor beta chains below were found in one sample sequenced in a study of blood T cells in healthy people across ages. A second about 7 to 12 cycle PCR used barcoded and J-beta primers. Each CDR3 protein is one row after TCRdb ran MiXCR on the 5' RACE reads. The table has approximately 1.5 million distinct CDR3 sequences, roughly 32% seen once. The sample taken for sequencing was blood. The receptors were gathered from a woman aged 25 to 39 in good health.

The chain combines TRBV5-1 with TRBJ2-7; D ambiguous. Germline loops: CDR1 SGHRS, CDR2 YFSETQ. CDR3 length: 14 residues. V was clipped by 0 bases and J by 4 bases, with 11 bases between them. In DNA form, the CDR3 reads TGCGCCAGCAGCTTGGGACACGGAAGATACGAGCAGTACTTC. Translation: CASSLGHGRYEQYF.

V usage is TRBV4-1 and J usage is TRBJ2-5; TRBD2 might be the D (6 bases). The germline V and J ends were trimmed by 1 base and 7 bases, with 16 bases remaining between them. The CDR3 has 15 residues. CDR1 MGHRA and CDR2 YSYEKL come from the germline V gene. The CDR3 region has the DNA TGCGCCAGCAGCCAAGGGCCAGCGGGCCGAGGGACCCAGTACTTC. Translating it yields CASSQGPAGRGTQYF.

The chain has TRBV6-1 and TRBJ2-1, with 9 bases matching TRBD2. The V and J ends lost 7 bases and 7 bases, in that order; junction bases with no gene match: 8. This CDR3 is built from 14 residues. Germline V gene sequence: CDR1 MNHNS, CDR2 SASEGT. The CDR3 spells CASTLGREGNEQFF. The CDR3 DNA reads TGTGCCAGCACCCTGGGGCGGGAGGGTAATGAGCAGTTCTTC.

The V gene is TRBV20-1, the J gene TRBJ2-3; D is perhaps TRBD2 (6 bases). CDR3 length: 15 amino acids. V was shortened by 7 bases and J by 2 bases, with 19 bases between the two germline ends. In germline, CDR1 is DFQATT, CDR2 SNEGSKA (reference sequence). The CDR3, as DNA: TGCAGTGTTCGGTCGACTAGGAGGGCCACAGATACGCAGTATTTT. This translates into CSVRSTRRATDTQYF.

The gene calls are TRBV5-1 and TRBJ1-2; D is unresolved. Trimming removed 5 bases from V and 3 bases from J, with 8 bases in between. There are 12 residues in the CDR3. Germline-derived CDR1 and CDR2 are SGHRS and YFSETQ. CDR3 sequence reads: CASSGGYYGYTF. The CDR3 nucleotides read TGCGCCAGCAGTGGAGGGTACTATGGCTACACCTTC.

This clonotype was detected a few times. V is TRBV12-3 or TRBV12-4 and J is TRBJ1-2; no clear D gene. The CDR3 totals 15 residues. Trimming took 5 bases from V and 8 from J, leaving 21 bases between them. The CDR3 protein is CASSASQGGVWGYTF. CDR3 sequence (DNA): TGTGCCAGCAGTGCGTCTCAAGGAGGTGTCTGGGGCTACACCTTC.